This record looks at one T cell receptor (beta chain) sequence and its context. Antigen unknown. Method: immunoSEQ multiplex PCR; TCRdb's copy keeps in-frame clones and lacks some. The data hold tens of thousands of clones, with roughly 73% observed a single time. The culture ran for roughly ten days before CD4+ T cells were isolated. Participants completed two doses of the BNT162b2 or mRNA-1273 vaccine. This sample was included in a study of vaccination effects on CD4 cells after COVID-19. Whole-study results and caveats: Researchers report that only 1 of 255 vaccine-induced clones in healthy vaccinees cross-reacted with common cold coronaviruses.

Losses at the gene ends were 5 bases for V and 5 bases for J; bases not matched to a gene: 5. The length of the CDR3 is 13 residues. Germline assignment: CDR1 GTSNPN and CDR2 SVGIG (reference sequence). The source material was CD4+ T cells from PBMCs cultured without peptide, sampled after COVID-19 vaccination. This clonotype originated in a human donor who received a COVID-19 vaccine. The chain joins TRBV30 to TRBJ2-5; TRBD1 aligns across 10 bases. CDR3 nucleotide sequence: TGTGCCTGGGAGAGGGACAGGGGTGAGACCCAGTACTTC. The encoded protein is CAWERDRGETQYF.